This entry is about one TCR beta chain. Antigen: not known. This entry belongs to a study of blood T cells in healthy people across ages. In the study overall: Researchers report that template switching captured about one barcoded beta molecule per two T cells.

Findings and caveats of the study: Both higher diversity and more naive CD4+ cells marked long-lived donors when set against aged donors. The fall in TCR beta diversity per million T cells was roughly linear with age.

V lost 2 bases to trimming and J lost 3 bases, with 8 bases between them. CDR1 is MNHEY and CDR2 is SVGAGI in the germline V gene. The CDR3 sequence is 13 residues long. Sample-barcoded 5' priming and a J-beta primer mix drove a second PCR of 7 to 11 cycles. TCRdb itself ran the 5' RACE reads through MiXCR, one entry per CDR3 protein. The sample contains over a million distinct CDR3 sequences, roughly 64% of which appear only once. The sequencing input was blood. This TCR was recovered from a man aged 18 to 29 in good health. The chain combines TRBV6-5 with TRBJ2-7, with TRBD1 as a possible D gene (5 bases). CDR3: CASSYQGHYEQYF. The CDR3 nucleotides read TGTGCCAGCAGTTACCAGGGTCACTACGAGCAGTACTTC.